Here is one T cell receptor (beta chain) with its context. This specimen belongs to a study of blood T cell repertoires in COVID-19. Looking at the study overall: Both acute and convalescent COVID-19 samples were obtained from the United States, Italy and Spain. PBMCs, B-cell-depleted T cells, or T cells were the source of the cDNA or gDNA that made up the material.

Original data processing: Estimated nucleated cell counts came from reference gene primer amplification. Sequencing used immunoSEQ multiplex PCR; TCRdb keeps in-frame clones, though not all of them. The V and J calls and clone size were taken over from that table, and D and trimming were inferred from the DNA. This sample has about 200,000 clones, with about 78% found just once. Germline CDR1 and CDR2: MRHNA and SNTAGT. V dropped 5 bases and J dropped 2 bases, with 4 bases sitting between them. This CDR3 contains 13 residues. The sequenced material came from peripheral blood. This TCR came from a woman in her 70s with acute or convalescent COVID-19. The chain is built from TRBV6-4 and TRBJ2-6; D gene uncertain. CDR3 sequence: CASSLTGANVLTF. In nucleotides, the CDR3 is TGTGCCAGCAGTCTAACTGGGGCCAACGTCCTGACTTTC.